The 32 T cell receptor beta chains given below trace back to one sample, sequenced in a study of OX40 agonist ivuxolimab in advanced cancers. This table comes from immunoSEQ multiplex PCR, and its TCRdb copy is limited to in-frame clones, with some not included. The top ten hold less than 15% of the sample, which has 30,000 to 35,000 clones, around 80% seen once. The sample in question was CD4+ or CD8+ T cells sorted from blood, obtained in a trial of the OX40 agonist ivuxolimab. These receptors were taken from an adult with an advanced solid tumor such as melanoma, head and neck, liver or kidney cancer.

DNA for the CDR3: TGTGCCAGCAGCTCACAGGGAGCACACTATGGCTACACCTTC. Its translation is CASSSQGAHYGYTF. The genes are TRBV27 and TRBJ1-2; TRBD1 might be the D (6 bases). The V end was cut by 6 bases, the J end by 3 bases, with 14 bases between. This CDR3 is built from 14 residues. From germline, CDR1 is MNHEY and CDR2 SMNVEV (reference sequence).

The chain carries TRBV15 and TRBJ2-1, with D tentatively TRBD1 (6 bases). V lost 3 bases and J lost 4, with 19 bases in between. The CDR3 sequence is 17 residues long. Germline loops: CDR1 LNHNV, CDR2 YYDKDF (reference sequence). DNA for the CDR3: TGTGCCACCAGCAGCAAATGGACAGAGACAATTTACAATGAGCAGTTCTTC. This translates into CATSSKWTETIYNEQFF.

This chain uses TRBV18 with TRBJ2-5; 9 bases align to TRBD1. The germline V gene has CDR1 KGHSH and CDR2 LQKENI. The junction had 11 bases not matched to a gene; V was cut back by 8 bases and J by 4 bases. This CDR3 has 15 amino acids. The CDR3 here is CASAPGQGSTETQYF. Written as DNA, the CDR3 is TGTGCCAGCGCCCCCGGACAGGGGTCTACAGAGACCCAGTACTTC.

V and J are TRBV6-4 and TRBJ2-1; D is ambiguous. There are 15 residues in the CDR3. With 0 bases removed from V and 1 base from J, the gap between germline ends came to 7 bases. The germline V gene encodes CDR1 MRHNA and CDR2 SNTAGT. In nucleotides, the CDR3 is TGTGCCAGCAGTGACTCTTGGGCTTCCTACAATGAGCAGTTCTTC. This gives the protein CASSDSWASYNEQFF.

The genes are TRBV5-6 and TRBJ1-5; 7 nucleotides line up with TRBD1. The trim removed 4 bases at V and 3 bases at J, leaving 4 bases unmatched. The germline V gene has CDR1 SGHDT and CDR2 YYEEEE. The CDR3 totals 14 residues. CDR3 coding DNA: TGTGCCAGCAGCCTGGGACAGCACAATCAGCCCCAGCATTTT. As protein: CASSLGQHNQPQHF.

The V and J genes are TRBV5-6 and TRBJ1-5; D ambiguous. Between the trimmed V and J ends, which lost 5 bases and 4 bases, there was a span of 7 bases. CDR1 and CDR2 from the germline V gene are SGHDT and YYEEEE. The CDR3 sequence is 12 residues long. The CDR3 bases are TGTGCCAGCAGTCAGGATAATCAGCCCCAGCATTTT. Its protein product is CASSQDNQPQHF.

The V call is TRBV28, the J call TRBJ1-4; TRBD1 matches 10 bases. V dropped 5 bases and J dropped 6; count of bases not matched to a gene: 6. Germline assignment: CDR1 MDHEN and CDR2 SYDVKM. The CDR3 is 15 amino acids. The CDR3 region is CASSPPTGGHEKLFF. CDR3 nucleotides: TGTGCCAGCAGTCCCCCGACAGGGGGCCATGAAAAACTGTTTTTT. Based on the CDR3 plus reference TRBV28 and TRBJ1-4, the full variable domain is DVKVTQSSRYLVKRTGEKVFLECVQDMDHENMFWYRQDPGLGLRLIYFSYDVKMKEKGDIPEGYSVSREKKERFSLILESASTNQTSMYLCASSPPTGGHEKLFFGSGTQLSVL.

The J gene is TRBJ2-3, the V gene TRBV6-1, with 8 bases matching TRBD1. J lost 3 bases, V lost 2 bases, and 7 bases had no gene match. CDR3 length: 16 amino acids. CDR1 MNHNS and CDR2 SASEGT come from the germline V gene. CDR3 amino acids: CASSEREDRVTDTQYF. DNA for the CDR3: TGTGCCAGCAGTGAAAGAGAGGACAGGGTGACAGATACGCAGTATTTT.

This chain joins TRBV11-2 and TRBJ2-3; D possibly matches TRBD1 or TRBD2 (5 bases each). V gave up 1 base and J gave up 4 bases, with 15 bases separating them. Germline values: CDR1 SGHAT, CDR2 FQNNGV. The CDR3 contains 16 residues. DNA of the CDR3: TGTGCCAGCAGCTTAGGTGGTACGGGGCAAGCAGATACGCAGTATTTT. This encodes CASSLGGTGQADTQYF.

The CDR3 sequence is CASSYSRGRGQPQHF. CDR3 sequence (DNA): TGTGCCAGCAGTTACTCCAGGGGGCGAGGGCAGCCCCAGCATTTT. V usage is TRBV6-5 and J usage is TRBJ1-5, with 8 bases aligning to TRBD1. The CDR3 is 15 residues long. With V trimmed by 0 bases and J by 7 bases, 5 bases remained unmatched. Germline CDR1 MNHEY, CDR2 SVGAGI.

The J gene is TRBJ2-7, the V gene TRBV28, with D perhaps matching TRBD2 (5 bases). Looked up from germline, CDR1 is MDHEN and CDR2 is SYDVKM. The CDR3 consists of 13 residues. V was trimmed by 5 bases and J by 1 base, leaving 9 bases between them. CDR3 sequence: CASSRGLSYEQYF. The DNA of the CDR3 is TGTGCCAGCAGTCGAGGACTTTCCTACGAGCAGTACTTC.

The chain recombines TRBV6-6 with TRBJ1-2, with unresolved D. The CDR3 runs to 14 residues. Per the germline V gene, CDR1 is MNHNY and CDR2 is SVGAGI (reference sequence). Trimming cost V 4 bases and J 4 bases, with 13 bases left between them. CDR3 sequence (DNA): TGTGCCAGCAGTTGGACGCTAGGACCCTATGGCTACACCTTC. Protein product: CASSWTLGPYGYTF.

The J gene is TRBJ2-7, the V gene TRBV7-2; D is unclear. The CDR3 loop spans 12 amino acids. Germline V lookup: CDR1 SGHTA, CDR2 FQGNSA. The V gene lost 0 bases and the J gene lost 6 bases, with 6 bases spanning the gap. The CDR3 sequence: CASSLALGEQYF. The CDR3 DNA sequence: TGTGCCAGCAGCTTAGCGCTCGGCGAGCAGTACTTC.

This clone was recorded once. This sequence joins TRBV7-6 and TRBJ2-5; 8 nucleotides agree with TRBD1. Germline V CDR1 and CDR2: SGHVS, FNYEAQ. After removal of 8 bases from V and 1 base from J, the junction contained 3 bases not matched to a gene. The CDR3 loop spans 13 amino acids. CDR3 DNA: TGTGCCAGCGCCAGGGGGCGCCAAGAGACCCAGTACTTC. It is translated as CASARGRQETQYF.

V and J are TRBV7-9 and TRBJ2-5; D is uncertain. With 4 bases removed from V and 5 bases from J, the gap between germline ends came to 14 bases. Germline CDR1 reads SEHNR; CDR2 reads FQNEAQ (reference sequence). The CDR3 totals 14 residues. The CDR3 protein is CASSSSDVGETQYF. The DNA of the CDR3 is TGTGCCAGCAGCTCATCGGACGTGGGGGAGACCCAGTACTTC. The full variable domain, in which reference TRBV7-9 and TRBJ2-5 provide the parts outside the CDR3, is DTGVSQNPRHKITKRGQNVTFRCDPISEHNRLYWYRQTLGQGPEFLTYFQNEAQLEKSRLLSDRFSAERPKGSFSTLEIQRTEQGDSAMYLCASSSSDVGETQYFGPGTRLLVL.

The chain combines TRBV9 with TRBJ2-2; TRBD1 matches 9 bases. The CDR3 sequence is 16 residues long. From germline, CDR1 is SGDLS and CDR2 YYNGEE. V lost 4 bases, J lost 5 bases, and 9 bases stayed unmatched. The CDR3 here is CASSKTGTGSTGELFF. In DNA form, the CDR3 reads TGTGCCAGCAGCAAAACGGGGACAGGGAGTACCGGGGAGCTGTTTTTT.

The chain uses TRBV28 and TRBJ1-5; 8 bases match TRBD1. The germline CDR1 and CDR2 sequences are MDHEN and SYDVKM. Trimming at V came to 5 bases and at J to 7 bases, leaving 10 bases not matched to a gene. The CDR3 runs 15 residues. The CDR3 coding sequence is TGTGCCAGCAGTCTCGGGACAGGTCTATTACAGCCCCAGCATTTT. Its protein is CASSLGTGLLQPQHF. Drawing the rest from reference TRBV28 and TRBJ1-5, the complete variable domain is DVKVTQSSRYLVKRTGEKVFLECVQDMDHENMFWYRQDPGLGLRLIYFSYDVKMKEKGDIPEGYSVSREKKERFSLILESASTNQTSMYLCASSLGTGLLQPQHFGDGTRLSIL.

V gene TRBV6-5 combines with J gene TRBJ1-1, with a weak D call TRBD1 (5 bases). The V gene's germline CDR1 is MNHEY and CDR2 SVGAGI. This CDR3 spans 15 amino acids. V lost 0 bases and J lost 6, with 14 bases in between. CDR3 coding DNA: TGTGCCAGCAGTTACTCGGGACCTACCAGGCCTGAAGCTTTCTTT. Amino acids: CASSYSGPTRPEAFF.

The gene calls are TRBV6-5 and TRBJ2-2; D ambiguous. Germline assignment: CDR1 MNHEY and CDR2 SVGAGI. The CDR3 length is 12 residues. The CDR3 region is CATLKNTGELFF. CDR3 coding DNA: TGTGCAACACTAAAGAACACCGGGGAGCTGTTTTTT.

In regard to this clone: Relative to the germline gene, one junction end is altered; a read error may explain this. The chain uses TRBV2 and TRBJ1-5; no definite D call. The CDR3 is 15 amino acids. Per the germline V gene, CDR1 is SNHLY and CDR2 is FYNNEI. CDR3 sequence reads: CASGESTNRNQPQHF. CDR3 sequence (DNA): TGTGCCAGCGGTGAATCGACAAATCGCAATCAGCCCCAGCATTTT.

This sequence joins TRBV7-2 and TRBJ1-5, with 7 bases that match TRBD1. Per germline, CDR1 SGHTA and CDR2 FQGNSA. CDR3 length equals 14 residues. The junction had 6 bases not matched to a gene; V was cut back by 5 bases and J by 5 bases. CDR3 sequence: CASSPYRGDQPQHF. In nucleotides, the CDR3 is TGTGCCAGCAGCCCATACAGGGGCGATCAGCCCCAGCATTTT. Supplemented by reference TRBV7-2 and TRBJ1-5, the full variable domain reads GAGVSQSPSNKVTEKGKDVELRCDPISGHTALYWYRQSLGQGLEFLIYFQGNSAPDKSGLPSDRFSAERTGGSVSTLTIQRTQQEDSAVYLCASSPYRGDQPQHFGDGTRLSIL.

CDR3 amino acids: CASSTPGTANTEAFF. The CDR3 DNA is TGTGCCAGCAGCACCCCCGGGACAGCGAACACTGAAGCTTTCTTT. The chain combines TRBV7-9 with TRBJ1-1; 7 bases are a match to TRBD1. Germline values: CDR1 SEHNR, CDR2 FQNEAQ (reference sequence). The CDR3 contains 15 residues. V dropped 5 bases and J dropped 1; count of bases not matched to a gene: 7.

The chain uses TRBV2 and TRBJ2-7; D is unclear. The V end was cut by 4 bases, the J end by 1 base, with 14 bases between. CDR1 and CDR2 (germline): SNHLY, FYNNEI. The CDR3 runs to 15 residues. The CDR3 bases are TGTGCCAGCAGTGCGAGGCCAAGGCCGTCCTACGAGCAGTACTTC. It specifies CASSARPRPSYEQYF. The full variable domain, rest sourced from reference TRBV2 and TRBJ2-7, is EPEVTQTPSHQVTQMGQEVILRCVPISNHLYFYWYRQILGQKVEFLVSFYNNEISEKSEIFDDQFSVERPDGSNFTLKIRSTKLEDSAMYFCASSARPRPSYEQYFGPGTRLTVT.

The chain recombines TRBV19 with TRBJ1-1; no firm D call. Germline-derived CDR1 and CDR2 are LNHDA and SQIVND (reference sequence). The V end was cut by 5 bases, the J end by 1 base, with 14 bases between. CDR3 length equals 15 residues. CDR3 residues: CASSPYLRENTEAFF. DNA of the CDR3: TGTGCCAGTAGTCCCTACCTCAGAGAGAACACTGAAGCTTTCTTT.

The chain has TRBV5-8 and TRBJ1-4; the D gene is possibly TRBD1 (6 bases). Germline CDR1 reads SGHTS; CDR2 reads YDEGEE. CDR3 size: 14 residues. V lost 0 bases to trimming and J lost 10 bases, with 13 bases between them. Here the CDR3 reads CASSLEWGAGKLFF. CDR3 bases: TGTGCCAGCAGCTTGGAGTGGGGGGCTGGAAAACTGTTTTTT.

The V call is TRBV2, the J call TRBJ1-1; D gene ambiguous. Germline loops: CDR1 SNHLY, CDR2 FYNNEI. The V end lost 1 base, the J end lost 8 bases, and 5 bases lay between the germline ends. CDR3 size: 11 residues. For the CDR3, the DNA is TGTGCCAGCAGTGAAGTGGCAGAAGCTTTCTTT. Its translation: CASSEVAEAFF.

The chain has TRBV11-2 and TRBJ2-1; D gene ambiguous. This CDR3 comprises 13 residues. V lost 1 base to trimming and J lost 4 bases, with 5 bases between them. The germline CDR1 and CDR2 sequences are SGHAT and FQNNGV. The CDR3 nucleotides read TGTGCCAGCAGCTTAGCCCGATACAATGAGCAGTTCTTC. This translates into CASSLARYNEQFF.

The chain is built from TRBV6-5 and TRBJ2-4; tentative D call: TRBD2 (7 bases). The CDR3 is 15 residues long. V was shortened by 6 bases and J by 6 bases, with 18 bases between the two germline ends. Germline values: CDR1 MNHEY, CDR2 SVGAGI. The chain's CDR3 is CASSRGEGEGNIQYF. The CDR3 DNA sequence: TGTGCCAGCAGCCGGGGGGAGGGGGAGGGAAACATTCAGTACTTC.

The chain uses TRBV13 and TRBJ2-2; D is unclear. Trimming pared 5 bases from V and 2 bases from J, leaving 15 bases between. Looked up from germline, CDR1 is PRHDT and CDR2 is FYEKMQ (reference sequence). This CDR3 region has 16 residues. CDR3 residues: CASSREPTLNTGELFF. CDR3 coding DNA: TGTGCCAGCAGCAGGGAACCGACACTAAACACCGGGGAGCTGTTTTTT.

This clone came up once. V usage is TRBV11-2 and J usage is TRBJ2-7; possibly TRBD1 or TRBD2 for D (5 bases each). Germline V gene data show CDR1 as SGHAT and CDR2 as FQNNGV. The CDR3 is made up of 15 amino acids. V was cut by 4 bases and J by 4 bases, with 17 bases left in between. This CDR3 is CASSSSGTSPYEQYF. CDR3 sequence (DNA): TGTGCCAGCAGCTCATCCGGGACCTCCCCTTACGAGCAGTACTTC.

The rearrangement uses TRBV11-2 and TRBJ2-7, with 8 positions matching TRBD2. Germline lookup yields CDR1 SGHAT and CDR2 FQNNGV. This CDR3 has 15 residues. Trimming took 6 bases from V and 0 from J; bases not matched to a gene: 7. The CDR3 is CASRYFGGDSYEQYF. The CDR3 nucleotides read TGTGCCAGCAGATACTTCGGGGGGGACTCCTACGAGCAGTACTTC.

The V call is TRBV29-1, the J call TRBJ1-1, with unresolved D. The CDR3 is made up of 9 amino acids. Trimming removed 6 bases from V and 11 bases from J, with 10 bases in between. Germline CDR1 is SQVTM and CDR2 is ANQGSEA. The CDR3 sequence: CSVTLGAFF. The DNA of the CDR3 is TGCAGCGTGACACTAGGGGCTTTCTTT.